This T cell receptor beta chain comes out of a study of early T cells in non-severe SARS-CoV-2 infection. V lost 5 bases, J lost 6 bases, and 17 bases lay in between. The CDR3 covers 13 residues. Germline lookup yields CDR1 DFQATT and CDR2 SNEGSKA (reference sequence). This clonotype was seen a handful of times. The library protocol tagged individual cDNA molecules with unique molecular identifiers. TCRdb reprocessed the 5' RACE reads with MiXCR, giving one entry per CDR3 protein. The repertoire consists of 45,000 or so distinct CDR3 sequences, with under 9.5% occurring once and the leading ten covering 7% to 10%.

Sequences were obtained from whole blood. This sequence was found in an adult who was a healthcare worker with PCR-confirmed SARS-CoV-2 infection or an uninfected control (not recorded which). The rearrangement joins TRBV20-1 to TRBJ2-7; TRBD2 is a possible D gene (5 bases). CDR3 protein: CSADRDAHSEQYF. CDR3 nucleotide sequence: TGCAGTGCTGACCGGGATGCACACTCCGAGCAGTACTTC.